This T cell receptor beta chain was identified in a study of cytomegalovirus exposure and HLA in healthy donors (dated by TCRdb to about 2017). Concerning the study at large: In an earlier analysis of several hundred of the donors, approximately 260 Gb of sequence data and 100 million or so unique TCR beta sequences from 180 million or so T cells were reported. Donor age, sex, ethnicity and CMV serostatus were compiled together with the repertoire data. Among 300 to 500 genotyped donors of the cohort, an average of around 250,000 unique TCR beta nucleotide sequences was sequenced per donor, of which 15% to 20% were non-productive. Every discovery cohort repertoire had been produced on one sequencing platform. Of the 300 to 500 genotyped donors, 81% were placed in the genetic ancestry cluster associated with self-reported Caucasian donors. Typing coverage differed by locus: A, B, C, DRB1 and DQB1 were typed in about 629-640 donors, DQA1 in 500 to 550, DPA1 in over 600, and DPB1 in 400 to 490. High-throughput TCR immunosequencing, statistical association of individual TCRs with disease status, and machine learning were combined to predict cytomegalovirus infection status. Rather than drawing on any new phenotypic data, the later analysis identified candidate immune exposures from TCR beta sequences and the way those sequences occurred across donors. The T cell repertoires of about 700 subjects were profiled by immunosequencing and related to cytomegalovirus serostatus. A few DR-DQ haplotypes were treated as single units for association and clustering because of strong linkage in the cohort. Approximately 330 gigabases of sequencing data and around 90 million unique TCR sequences made up an early release that covered over 550 HLA-typed donors. A later genetic analysis took genome-wide SNP genotypes for about three fifths of the roughly 700 donors and used that subset as a discovery cohort. Along with the approximately 650-subject first cohort, a separate validation cohort of over 90 different subjects was used. HLA typing included class I and class II loci at four-digit resolution. The study aimed to test whether cataloging public T cell receptors could reveal signatures of past pathogen exposure. In a later analysis, previously published TCR beta repertoires from more than 500 donors were re-analyzed and high-resolution HLA genotyping was added so that TCR occurrence patterns could be studied. An earlier analysis of roughly 600 of the donors used high-throughput TCR beta sequencing to judge whether each TCR beta V gene segment behaved as functional or pseudogenic.

Libraries were constructed by the immunoSEQ multiplex PCR assay. For the multiplex PCR, a mixture combining 60 forward primers for TCR Vbeta segments and 13 reverse primers for TCR Jbeta segments was used. The CDR3 region of rearranged TCR beta genes was amplified from genomic DNA by a multiplex PCR assay. The Illumina HiSeq System was used to sequence the amplified TCR beta libraries as 87-base-pair reads. On the authors' methods: A later analysis tallied roughly 80 million unique TCR beta chains across the 700 or so repertoires, and 10 million to 11 million of those chains were shared by two or more donors. Raw reads were error-corrected and collapsed into unique sequences with a nearest-neighbor algorithm that merged closely related sequences to remove PCR and sequencing errors. CDR3 sequences were aligned to IMGT reference sequences to assign V, D and J gene segments. For a sequence to be retained, a match of at least six nucleotides to both a V gene segment and a J gene segment was required. Rearrangements were called productive when the CDR3 lacked stop codons and stayed in frame with V and J; all others were non-productive. CDR3 was defined according to IMGT convention as the region running from the second conserved V-encoded cysteine to the conserved J-encoded phenylalanine. The earlier analysis of 450 to 750 of the donors excluded any sequence lacking an unambiguous match to a single V gene segment. In an earlier analysis of 587 of the donors, a V segment was called functional when productive rearrangements were above 56.7%, and segregating when the standard deviation between donors exceeded 5%. A statistical classification framework was developed to diagnose cytomegalovirus status using the catalog of TCR beta chain sequences. In a later analysis, TCR nucleotide sequences were compared against IMGT/GENE-DB human TR gene sequences so that V and J genes could be assigned. In a later analysis, CDR3 sequences and most-parsimonious VDJ recombination scenarios were assigned using the TCRdist pipeline. A later analysis defined each TCR beta chain by its CDR3 amino acid sequence plus V-gene family, and excluded reads lacking a unique V-gene family. In a later analysis, some 600 highly shared, low-generation-probability nucleotide sequences were removed to address suspected cross-contamination and a sequencing artifact. In a later analysis, a clonal expansion index for each public chain was calculated from normalized within-repertoire ranks of inferred template counts. In a later analysis, generation probabilities were computed with a VDJ recombination model fitted to out-of-frame rearrangements, and the resulting probabilities were checked against IGoR. In a later analysis, TCR-TCR, TCR-HLA and TCR-CMV co-occurrence was scored with hypergeometric tests, and a repertoire-size bias correction was applied to TCR pairs. False discovery rates were estimated in a later analysis by permuting HLA or CMV assignments 20 times. In a later analysis, co-occurring TCRs were grouped using DBSCAN, and TCRdist sequence similarity was added for clustering within HLA-allele-positive subsets. Co-occurrence clustering excluded repertoires with fewer than 30,000 or more than 120,000 public chains, plus five with anomalous nucleotide sharing. TCRdb stores this immuneACCESS table with in-frame sequences only. Part of the clones is absent; in the studies checked, under half of the shortfall reflects unresolved V genes, and no reason is known for the rest. V and J calls and clone size are copied from that table; D and trimming were computed from the DNA. The sample table holds tens of thousands of clones, of which roughly three quarters were seen once. Clones ranked in the top ten supply around 2.5% of the sample.

A remark on this clone: Its specific antigen is unknown. An end of the junction differs from the germline gene, which may be a read error.

The study at large found these results: Around 16 rarely observed V segments, including chromosome 9 orphons, were excluded from the earlier analysis of approximately 500 of the donors because counts were too low. In a later analysis, HLA-associated TCR beta chains showed more clonal expansion and lower generation probabilities than non-associated chains that were equally common. Specific HLA alleles were associated with about 17,000 TCR beta sequences at a false discovery rate of 0.05 in a later analysis. When HLA alleles, especially DR and DQ, strongly co-occurred, attributing TCR associations to individual alleles was difficult. Because HLA typing was unavailable for some donors at each locus, only the typed subset was used in association tests. In a later genetic analysis, fewer N-insertions in productive TCRs were reported among donors in an Asian-associated ancestry cluster than the roughly 640-donor mean. A further reported finding was that TCR beta sequences accurately predicted the HLA-A and HLA-B alleles for most subjects in the first cohort. According to a later analysis, most CMV-associated TCR beta chains appeared to be HLA-restricted, and the HLA associations seemed to be driven largely by CMV exposure. In a later genetic analysis, a missense DCLRE1C variant was associated with V-gene and J-gene trimming of TCR beta chains, and the association was replicated in an independent cohort. A later analysis found that TCR association rates varied across HLA loci, with DRB1 alleles showing the most associated TCRs and HLA-C alleles the fewest. The classifier was reported to diagnose cytomegalovirus status with high specificity and sensitivity in both the original cohort and the validation cohort. A few of the identified cytomegalovirus-associated TCR beta chains were confirmed in vitro to be specific for cytomegalovirus antigens. This cohort had only TCR beta chains sequenced, and the lack of alpha or paired-chain data limited which features could be detected. In an earlier analysis of more than 450 of the donors, most TCR beta V segments were observed in productive rearrangements about 87% or about 30% of the time, broadly matching IMGT annotations. The study listed 150 to 200 TCR beta chains as associated with cytomegalovirus. The only immune exposure information available for the cohort was CMV serostatus. A cluster of highly shared sequence variants was judged likely to represent a technical artifact of the sequencing pipeline. The authors suggested that the approach could potentially be generalized to other disease states and immunological phenotypes. Correlated functional status among segregating V segments might be attributable to linkage disequilibrium, but an unknown experimental factor could not be ruled out. Sequencing depth was assumed to be roughly uniform across donors in the presence/absence analyses, though that assumption may not hold. In a later analysis, several top co-occurrence clusters were reported to appear linked to parvovirus B19, influenza, CMV and Epstein-Barr virus. Across donors, most TCR sequences were observed very rarely, whereas some public TCRs were present in many individuals. Because the 87-base-pair reads could not distinguish some IMGT-functional V segments, including TRBV6-2 and TRBV6-3, those segments were excluded.

The cohort comprised approximately 700 healthy bone marrow donors. Cohort members were all nominally healthy when sampled, although unrecorded immune exposures were likely present. The donor was CMV seronegative and was included in the group of a few hundred seronegative cohort members. Each donor provided a peripheral blood sample, and peripheral blood mononuclear cells were used for TCR beta sequencing. Genomic DNA was extracted from the blood cell samples with the Qiagen DNeasy Blood Extraction Kit. Looking up the germline V gene yields CDR1 MDHEN and CDR2 SYDVKM. From the cysteine up to the phenylalanine, the CDR3 has a length of 19 residues. Just the 57-base CDR3 DNA is kept, in frame starting at base 1.

The chain joins TRBV28 to TRBJ2-1; TRBD2 might be the D gene, on 7 matching bases. This clonotype was obtained from a young man in good health and CMV-seronegative. Specimen: PBMCs. In nucleotides, the sequence is TGTGCCAGCAGTTTAGAAGGGCGTTGGGGGGGCGGATTGGCCAATCAGCAGTTCTTC. This sequence encodes CASSLEGRWGGGLANQQFF.